The clone carrying this TCR beta chain was seen more than once but under ten times. For TCRbeta, the library was prepared with unique molecular identifiers. MiXCR, applied by TCRdb to the PCR reads, yields one record per CDR3 protein. Among roughly 90,000 distinct CDR3 sequences listed, approximately 12% were seen once. The sample originates from a study of T-cell reconstitution after alpha-beta-depleted transplantation in children. V was trimmed by 1 base and J by 8 bases, leaving 12 bases between them. This CDR3 has 14 amino acids. CDR1 and CDR2 from the germline V gene are LGHNA and YSLEER. Source: PBMCs from the stem cell graft donor, taken from the stem cell graft. The TCR sequence derives from a human donor who donated a stem cell graft to a child with inherited bone marrow failure. The V call is TRBV4-3, the J call TRBJ2-1; D may be TRBD2 (5 bases). The CDR3 DNA follows: TGCGCCAGCAGCCAAGGCCTAGCCGCCGATGAGCAGTTCTTC. Amino acid sequence: CASSQGLAADEQFF.